This is a list of T cell receptor beta chains from one sample in a study of CD8+CD57+ T cells in acquired aplastic anemia. TCRdb passed the reads through MiXCR, listing each CDR3 protein once. In the table there are around 140,000 distinct CDR3 sequences, 41% of which are singletons. Sequencing was carried out using sorted CD4+, CD8+, or CD8+CD57+ T cells (not recorded which) from PBMCs. These TCRs come from a human donor in good health, serving as a control. The CDR3 runs from the conserved cysteine through the conserved F or W. The order of the fields is V gene, D gene, J gene, clone size, CDR3 DNA, CDR3 protein. A D gene is named only where the DNA matches it firmly. Clone size is shown for a subset of rows, as once, few, many or a class of expanded clone.

V gene: TRBV25-1; D gene: .; J gene: TRBJ2-7; clone size: .; CDR3 DNA: TGTGCCAGCAGTGAATCAGGAGACTACGAGCAGTACTTC; CDR3 protein: CASSESGDYEQYF
V gene: TRBV2; D gene: .; J gene: TRBJ1-3; clone size: .; CDR3 DNA: TGTGCCAGCAGAACTAACAGGGTCGGTGGAAACACCATATATTTT; CDR3 protein: CASRTNRVGGNTIYF
V gene: TRBV7-8; D gene: TRBD2; J gene: TRBJ2-7; clone size: many; CDR3 DNA: TGTGCCAGCAGCTTACGGTCAGCGGGGGACCTTTCCTACGAGCAGTACTTC; CDR3 protein: CASSLRSAGDLSYEQYF
V gene: TRBV7-2; D gene: .; J gene: TRBJ1-2; clone size: .; CDR3 DNA: TGTGCCAGCAGCTCGGCCCCGGGACGAAACTATGGCTACACCTTC; CDR3 protein: CASSSAPGRNYGYTF
V gene: TRBV9; D gene: TRBD2; J gene: TRBJ2-1; clone size: many; CDR3 DNA: TGTGCCAGCAGCCAAGAACTAGCGAACAATGAGCAGTTCTTC; CDR3 protein: CASSQELANNEQFF
V gene: TRBV5-1; D gene: .; J gene: TRBJ2-7; clone size: many; CDR3 DNA: TGCGCCAGCAGCTTGATCCGGGGATACTACGAGCAGTACTTC; CDR3 protein: CASSLIRGYYEQYF
V gene: TRBV6-5; D gene: .; J gene: TRBJ1-5; clone size: many; CDR3 DNA: TGTGCCAGCAGTCAACGCGGGGGCCAGCCCCAGCATTTT; CDR3 protein: CASSQRGGQPQHF
V gene: TRBV25-1; D gene: .; J gene: TRBJ1-1; clone size: few; CDR3 DNA: TGTGCCAGCACCCTACAAGGGACCGGAACTGAAGCTTTCTTT; CDR3 protein: CASTLQGTGTEAFF
V gene: TRBV6-5; D gene: TRBD1; J gene: TRBJ1-3; clone size: few; CDR3 DNA: TGTGCCAGCAGTTACTCGAGGGAGGGGGCGAGAGGAAACACCATATATTTT; CDR3 protein: CASSYSREGARGNTIYF
V gene: TRBV29-1; D gene: TRBD1; J gene: TRBJ1-1; clone size: many; CDR3 DNA: TGCAGCGTTGAGCAGGGGGTAATGAACACTGAAGCTTTCTTT; CDR3 protein: CSVEQGVMNTEAFF
V gene: TRBV20-1; D gene: .; J gene: TRBJ2-2; clone size: .; CDR3 DNA: TGCAGTGCTCCATATAACTTCAGGGAGGCCGGGGAGCTGTTTTTT; CDR3 protein: CSAPYNFREAGELFF
V gene: TRBV12-3/TRBV12-4; D gene: TRBD1; J gene: TRBJ1-2; clone size: many; CDR3 DNA: TGTGCCAGCACCGGGACAGAAACAAAGGGCTATGGCTACACCTTC; CDR3 protein: CASTGTETKGYGYTF
V gene: TRBV7-4; D gene: .; J gene: TRBJ2-7; clone size: .; CDR3 DNA: TGTGCCAGCAGCCCTTCCGGGGCCTACGAGCAGTACTTC; CDR3 protein: CASSPSGAYEQYF
V gene: TRBV5-1; D gene: TRBD1; J gene: TRBJ2-7; clone size: many; CDR3 DNA: TGCGCCAGCAGCTTGGGACAGGGGCTCTACGAGCAGTACTTC; CDR3 protein: CASSLGQGLYEQYF
V gene: TRBV24-1; D gene: .; J gene: TRBJ1-2; clone size: .; CDR3 DNA: TGTGCCACCAGTGATGGGGGTGGCTACACCTTC; CDR3 protein: CATSDGGGYTF
V gene: TRBV19; D gene: .; J gene: TRBJ1-1; clone size: many; CDR3 DNA: TGTGCCAGTAGTATAGTTGGGGCAGGTGGGAACACTGAAGCTTTCTTT; CDR3 protein: CASSIVGAGGNTEAFF
V gene: TRBV10-3; D gene: .; J gene: TRBJ1-3; clone size: .; CDR3 DNA: TGTGCCATCAGTGATAGGGGACCGAACTCTGGAAACACCATATATTTT; CDR3 protein: CAISDRGPNSGNTIYF
V gene: TRBV3-1; D gene: .; J gene: TRBJ2-5; clone size: .; CDR3 DNA: TGTGCAGCAGCCGTACCACCGGGACTCCCTTCTCCGACCCAGTACTTC; CDR3 protein: CAAAVPPGLPSPTQYF
V gene: TRBV10-3; D gene: TRBD1; J gene: TRBJ2-2; clone size: few; CDR3 DNA: TGTGCCATCAGCCTTCAATGGACAGGCCCGAACACCGGGGAGCTGTTTTTT; CDR3 protein: CAISLQWTGPNTGELFF
V gene: TRBV10-3; D gene: TRBD1; J gene: TRBJ2-1; clone size: many; CDR3 DNA: TGTGCCACCCGAGGACAGGGTGGCAATGAGCAGTTCTTC; CDR3 protein: CATRGQGGNEQFF
V gene: TRBV2; D gene: .; J gene: TRBJ1-1; clone size: many; CDR3 DNA: TGTGCCAGCAGTATGTACACTGAAGCTTTCTTT; CDR3 protein: CASSMYTEAFF
V gene: TRBV6-1; D gene: TRBD2; J gene: TRBJ2-7; clone size: many; CDR3 DNA: TGTGCCAGCAGGAAAAAGGCTAGCGGGTTTTACGAGCAGTACTTC; CDR3 protein: CASRKKASGFYEQYF
V gene: TRBV20-1; D gene: TRBD2; J gene: TRBJ2-1; clone size: many; CDR3 DNA: TGCAGTGCCAGGCGTGCTAGCGGGACCGCCAATGAGCAGTTCTTC; CDR3 protein: CSARRASGTANEQFF
V gene: TRBV20-1; D gene: .; J gene: TRBJ2-5; clone size: many; CDR3 DNA: TGCAGTGCTCCCCTAGGGGGGCCCGGAGAGACCCAGTACTTC; CDR3 protein: CSAPLGGPGETQYF
V gene: TRBV25-1; D gene: .; J gene: TRBJ1-3; clone size: few; CDR3 DNA: TGTGCCAGCAGCTTATGGGCGGTGTCCCCCTCTGGAAACACCATATATTTT; CDR3 protein: CASSLWAVSPSGNTIYF